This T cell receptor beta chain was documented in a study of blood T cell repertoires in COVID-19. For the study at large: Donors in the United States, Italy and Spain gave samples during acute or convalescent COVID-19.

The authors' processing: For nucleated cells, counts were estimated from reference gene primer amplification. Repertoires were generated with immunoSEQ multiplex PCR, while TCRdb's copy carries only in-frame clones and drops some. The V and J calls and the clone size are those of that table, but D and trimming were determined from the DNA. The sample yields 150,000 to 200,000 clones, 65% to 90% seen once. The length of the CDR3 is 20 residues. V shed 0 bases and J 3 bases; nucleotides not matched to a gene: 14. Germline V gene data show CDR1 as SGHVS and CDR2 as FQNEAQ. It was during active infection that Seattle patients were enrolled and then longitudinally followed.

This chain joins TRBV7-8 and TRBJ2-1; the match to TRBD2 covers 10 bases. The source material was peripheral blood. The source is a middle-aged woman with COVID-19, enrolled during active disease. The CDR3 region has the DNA TGTGCCAGCAGCTTAGCTAAGTGGTCTAGCGGGGGCAAACACTACAATGAGCAGTTCTTC. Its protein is CASSLAKWSSGGKHYNEQFF.